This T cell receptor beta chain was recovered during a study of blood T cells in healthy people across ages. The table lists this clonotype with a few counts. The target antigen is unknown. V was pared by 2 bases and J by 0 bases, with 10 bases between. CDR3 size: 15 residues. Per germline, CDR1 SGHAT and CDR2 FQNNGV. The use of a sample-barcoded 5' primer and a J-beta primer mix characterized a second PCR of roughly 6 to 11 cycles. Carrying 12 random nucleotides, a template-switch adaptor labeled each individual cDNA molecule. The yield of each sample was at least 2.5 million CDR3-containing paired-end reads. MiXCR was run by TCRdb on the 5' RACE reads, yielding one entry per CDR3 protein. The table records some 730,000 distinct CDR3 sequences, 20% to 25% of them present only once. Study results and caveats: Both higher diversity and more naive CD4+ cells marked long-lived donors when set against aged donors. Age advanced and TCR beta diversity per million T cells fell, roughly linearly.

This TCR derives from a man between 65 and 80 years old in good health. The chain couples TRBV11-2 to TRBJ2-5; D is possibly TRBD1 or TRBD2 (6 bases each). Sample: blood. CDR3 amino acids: CASSLRGEYQETQYF. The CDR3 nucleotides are TGTGCCAGCAGCTTAAGGGGGGAGTACCAAGAGACCCAGTACTTC.